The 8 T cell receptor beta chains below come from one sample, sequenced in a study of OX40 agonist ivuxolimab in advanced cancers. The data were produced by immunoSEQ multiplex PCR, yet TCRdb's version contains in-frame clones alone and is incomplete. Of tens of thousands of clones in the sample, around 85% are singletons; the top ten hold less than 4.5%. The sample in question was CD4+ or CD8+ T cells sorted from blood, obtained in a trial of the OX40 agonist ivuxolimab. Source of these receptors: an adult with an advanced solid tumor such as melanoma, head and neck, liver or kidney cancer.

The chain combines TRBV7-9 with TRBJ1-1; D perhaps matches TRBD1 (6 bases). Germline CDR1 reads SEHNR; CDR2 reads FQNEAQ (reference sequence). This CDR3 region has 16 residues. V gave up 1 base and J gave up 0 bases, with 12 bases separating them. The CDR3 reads CASSLEDRGLNTEAFF. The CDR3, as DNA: TGTGCCAGCAGCTTAGAGGACAGAGGCCTGAACACTGAAGCTTTCTTT.

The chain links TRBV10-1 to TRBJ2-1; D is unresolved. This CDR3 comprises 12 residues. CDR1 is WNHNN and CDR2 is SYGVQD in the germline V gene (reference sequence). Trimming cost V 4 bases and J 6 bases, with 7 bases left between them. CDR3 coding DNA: TGCGCCAGCAGTGTGGTCCCCAATGAGCAGTTCTTC. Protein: CASSVVPNEQFF.

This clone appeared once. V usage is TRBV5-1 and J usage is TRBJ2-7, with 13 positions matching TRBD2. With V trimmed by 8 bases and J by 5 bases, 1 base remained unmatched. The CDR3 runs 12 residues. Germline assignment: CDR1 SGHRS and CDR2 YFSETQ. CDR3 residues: CASGLAGDEQYF. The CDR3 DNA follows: TGCGCCAGTGGACTAGCGGGAGACGAGCAGTACTTC.

In nucleotides, the CDR3 is TGTGCCAGTTCCGGGACCGGAGAGACCCAGTACTTC. Protein product: CASSGTGETQYF. The genes are TRBV27 and TRBJ2-5; D possibly matches TRBD1 or TRBD2 (5 bases each). The germline V gene has CDR1 MNHEY and CDR2 SMNVEV (reference sequence). V was shortened by 9 bases and J by 4 bases, with 12 bases between the two germline ends. The CDR3 is 12 residues long.

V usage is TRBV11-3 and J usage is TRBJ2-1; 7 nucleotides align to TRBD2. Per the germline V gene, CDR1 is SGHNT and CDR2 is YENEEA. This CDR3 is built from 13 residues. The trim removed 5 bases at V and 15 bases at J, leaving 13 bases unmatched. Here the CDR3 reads CASSRMNLGEGFF. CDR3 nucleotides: TGTGCCAGCAGCCGAATGAATCTAGGGGAGGGGTTCTTC.

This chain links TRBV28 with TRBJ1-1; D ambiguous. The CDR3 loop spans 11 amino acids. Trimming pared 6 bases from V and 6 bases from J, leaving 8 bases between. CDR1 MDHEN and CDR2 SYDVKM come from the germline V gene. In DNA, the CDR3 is TGTGCCAGCAGAACTGAGCCTGAAGCTTTCTTT. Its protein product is CASRTEPEAFF.

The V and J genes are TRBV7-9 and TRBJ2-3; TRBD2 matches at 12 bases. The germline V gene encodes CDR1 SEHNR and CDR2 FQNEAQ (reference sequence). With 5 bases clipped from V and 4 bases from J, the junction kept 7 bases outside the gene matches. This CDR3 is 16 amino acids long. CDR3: CASSRTSGTTADTQYF. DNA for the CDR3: TGTGCCAGCAGCCGGACTAGCGGGACGACGGCAGATACGCAGTATTTT.

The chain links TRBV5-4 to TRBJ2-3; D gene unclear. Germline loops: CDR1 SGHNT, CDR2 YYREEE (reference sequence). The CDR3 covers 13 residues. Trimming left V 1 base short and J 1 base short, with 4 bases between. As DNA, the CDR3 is TGTGCCAGCAGCTTGCGGGGCACAGATACGCAGTATTTT. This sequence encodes CASSLRGTDTQYF.